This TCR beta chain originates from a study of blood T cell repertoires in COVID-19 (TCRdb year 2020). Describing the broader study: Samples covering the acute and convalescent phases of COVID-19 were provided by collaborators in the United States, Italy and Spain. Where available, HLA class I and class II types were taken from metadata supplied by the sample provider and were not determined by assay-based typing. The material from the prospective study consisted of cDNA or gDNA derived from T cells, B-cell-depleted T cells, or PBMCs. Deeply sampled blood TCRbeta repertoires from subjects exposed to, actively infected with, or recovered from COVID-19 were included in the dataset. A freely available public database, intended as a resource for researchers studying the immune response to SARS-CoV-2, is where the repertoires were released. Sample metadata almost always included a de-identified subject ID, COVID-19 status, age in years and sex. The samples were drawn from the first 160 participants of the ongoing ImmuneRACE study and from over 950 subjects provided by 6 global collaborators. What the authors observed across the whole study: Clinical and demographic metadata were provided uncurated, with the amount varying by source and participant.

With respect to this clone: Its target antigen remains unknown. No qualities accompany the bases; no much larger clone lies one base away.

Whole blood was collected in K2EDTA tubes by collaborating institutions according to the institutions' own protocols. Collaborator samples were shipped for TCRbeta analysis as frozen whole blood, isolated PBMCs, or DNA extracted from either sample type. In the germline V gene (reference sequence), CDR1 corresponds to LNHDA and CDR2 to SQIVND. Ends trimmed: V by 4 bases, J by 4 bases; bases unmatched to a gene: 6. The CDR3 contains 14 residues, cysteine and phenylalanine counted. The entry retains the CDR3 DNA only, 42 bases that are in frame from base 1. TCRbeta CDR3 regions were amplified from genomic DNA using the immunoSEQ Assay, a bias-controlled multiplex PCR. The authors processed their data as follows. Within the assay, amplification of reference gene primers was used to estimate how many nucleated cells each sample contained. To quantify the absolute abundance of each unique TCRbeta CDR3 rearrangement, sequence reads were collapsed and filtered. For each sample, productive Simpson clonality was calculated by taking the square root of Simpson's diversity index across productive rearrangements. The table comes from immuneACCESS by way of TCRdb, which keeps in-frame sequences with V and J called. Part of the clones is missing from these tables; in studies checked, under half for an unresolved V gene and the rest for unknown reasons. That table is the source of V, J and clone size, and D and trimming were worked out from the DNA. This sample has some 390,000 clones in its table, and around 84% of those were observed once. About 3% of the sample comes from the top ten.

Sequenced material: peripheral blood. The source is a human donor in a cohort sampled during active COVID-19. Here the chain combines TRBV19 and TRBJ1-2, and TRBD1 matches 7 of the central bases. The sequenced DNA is TGTGCCAGTAGTACAGGGACAGAGTTCTATGGCTACACCTTC. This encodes CASSTGTEFYGYTF.